This passage covers 19 T cell receptor beta chains from one sample sequenced in a study of blood T cell repertoires in COVID-19. The repertoire was sequenced with immunoSEQ multiplex PCR; TCRdb's copy has only in-frame clones and lacks some. The profile shows some 57,000 clones, approximately 83% of them singletons. Source material: peripheral blood. These receptors all stem from a man older than 75 with COVID-19, enrolled during active disease.

This clone has a handful of counts. V is TRBV28 and J is TRBJ1-2; 9 bases agree with TRBD1. Germline-derived CDR1 and CDR2 are MDHEN and SYDVKM. V lost 6 bases, J lost 3 bases, and 5 bases stayed unmatched. The CDR3 extends over 14 amino acids. For the CDR3, the DNA is TGTGCCAGCAGGATACAGGGGGCGGACTATGGCTACACCTTC. Its translation: CASRIQGADYGYTF.

The gene calls are TRBV3-1 (or the pseudogene TRBV3-2) and TRBJ1-3, with 7 bases aligning to TRBD1. This CDR3 region has 15 residues. Germline lookup yields CDR1 LGHDT and CDR2 YNNKEL (reference sequence). V shed 5 bases and J 0 bases; nucleotides not matched to a gene: 4. The CDR3 coding sequence is TGTGCCAGCAGCTTCGACAGGGCCTCTGGAAACACCATATATTTT. Encoded protein: CASSFDRASGNTIYF.

V gene TRBV5-5 combines with J gene TRBJ1-1; no definite D call. V lost 4 bases and J 1 base, leaving 5 bases between the germline ends. This CDR3 contains 12 residues. Germline V CDR1 and CDR2: SGHKS, YYEKEE (reference sequence). The chain's CDR3 is CASSRGNTEAFF. Here the CDR3 DNA reads TGTGCCAGCAGCCGGGGGAACACTGAAGCTTTCTTT.

This clone occurred once. V gene TRBV5-4 combines with J gene TRBJ1-1; a possible D gene is TRBD1 (6 bases). Germline lookup yields CDR1 SGHNT and CDR2 YYREEE (reference sequence). CDR3 size: 14 residues. V dropped 3 bases and J dropped 5 bases, with 14 bases sitting between them. Here the CDR3 DNA reads TGTGCCAGCAGCTCGGGCAGGGGAAGTACTGAAGCTTTCTTT. It yields the protein CASSSGRGSTEAFF. The entire variable domain, with the rest obtained from reference TRBV5-4 and TRBJ1-1, is as follows: ETGVTQSPTHLIKTRGQQVTLRCSSQSGHNTVSWYQQALGQGPQFIFQYYREEENGRGNFPPRFSGLQFPNYSSELNVNALELDDSALYLCASSSGRGSTEAFFGQGTRLTVV.

This clone has a handful of counts. This sequence joins TRBV6-6 and TRBJ1-4; TRBD1 is a possible D gene (6 bases). The germline V gene has CDR1 MNHNY and CDR2 SVGAGI (reference sequence). The CDR3 is made up of 14 amino acids. Trimming stripped 7 bases from V and 8 bases from J, with 17 bases between. Written as DNA, the CDR3 is TGTGCCAGCAAAAATTCACAGGGCGGGGAAAAACTGTTTTTT. This translates into CASKNSQGGEKLFF.

The chain is built from TRBV10-2 and TRBJ2-5, with 7 bases aligning to TRBD2. This CDR3 has 11 residues. Germline CDR1 WSHSY, CDR2 SAAADI. The DNA of the CDR3 is TGCGGAACTAGCGAACAAGAGACCCAGTACTTC. It codes for CGTSEQETQYF.

The chain couples TRBV5-8 to TRBJ2-2; 9 bases map to TRBD1. V shed 5 bases, J shed 11 bases, and the junction held 7 bases outside the gene matches. The germline V gene has CDR1 SGHTS and CDR2 YDEGEE. The CDR3 has 13 amino acids. The CDR3 nucleotides are TGTGCCAGCAGTTTTACAGGGGGCGGAGAGCTGTTTTTT. Its protein is CASSFTGGGELFF.

The rearrangement links TRBV3-1 (or the pseudogene TRBV3-2) to TRBJ2-1, with a tentative D call TRBD1 (5 bases). Germline V gene sequence: CDR1 LGHDT, CDR2 YNNKEL (reference sequence). V lost 4 bases and J lost 2, with 9 bases in between. CDR3 length equals 14 residues. The chain's CDR3 is CASSPGRAYNEQFF. The CDR3 coding sequence is TGTGCCAGCAGCCCGGGCAGGGCCTACAATGAGCAGTTCTTC.

This rearrangement joins TRBV28 to TRBJ1-4; 10 bases line up with TRBD1. J lost 5 bases, V lost 9 bases, and 3 bases had no gene match. Germline V gives CDR1 MDHEN, CDR2 SYDVKM. This CDR3 is 13 amino acids long. CDR3 sequence: CASRDRGNEKLFF. The DNA of the CDR3 is TGTGCCAGTAGGGACAGGGGAAATGAAAAACTGTTTTTT. The full variable domain, its missing parts supplied by reference TRBV28 and TRBJ1-4, is DVKVTQSSRYLVKRTGEKVFLECVQDMDHENMFWYRQDPGLGLRLIYFSYDVKMKEKGDIPEGYSVSREKKERFSLILESASTNQTSMYLCASRDRGNEKLFFGSGTQLSVL.

CDR3: CASSKGLAGVETQYF. CDR3 nucleotides: TGTGCCAGCAGCAAGGGACTAGCGGGGGTTGAGACCCAGTACTTC. V usage is TRBV7-3 and J usage is TRBJ2-5; 14 nucleotides line up with TRBD2. This CDR3 spans 15 amino acids. V lost 5 bases to trimming and J lost 5 bases; unmatched junction nucleotides: 4. CDR1 is SGHTA, CDR2 FQGTGA, per germline.

The V gene is TRBV6-5, the J gene TRBJ1-1; unclear D gene. Germline lookup yields CDR1 MNHEY and CDR2 SVGAGI. Trimming stripped 3 bases from V and 3 bases from J, with 5 bases between. CDR3 length: 12 residues. The CDR3 DNA reads TGTGCCAGCAGTTATACTGACACTGAAGCTTTCTTT. It translates to CASSYTDTEAFF.

This clone was seen a few times. V usage is TRBV6-6 and J usage is TRBJ1-1; tentatively, D is TRBD1 (5 bases). CDR3 size: 16 residues. Trimming cost V 3 bases and J 0 bases, with 14 bases left between them. The germline gives CDR1 MNHNY, CDR2 SVGAGI (reference sequence). The DNA for the CDR3 is TGTGCCAGCAGTTATGGGGTTGGGGCTTTGAACACTGAAGCTTTCTTT. Its protein is CASSYGVGALNTEAFF.

The chain employs TRBV4-3 and TRBJ1-3; tentative D call: TRBD1 (6 bases). Trimming took off 4 bases at V and 4 bases at J, with 17 bases between the two ends. Germline V gene data show CDR1 as LGHNA and CDR2 as YSLEER. This CDR3 comprises 16 residues. For the CDR3, the DNA is TGCGCCAGCAGCCGATGGGGGGGGGCGCGAGGAAACACCATATATTTT. Translation: CASSRWGGARGNTIYF.

This clone showed up just a few times. The rearrangement uses TRBV10-1 and TRBJ2-1; TRBD2 matches 7 bases. CDR3 length: 15 residues. With V trimmed by 6 bases and J by 9 bases, 14 bases remained unmatched. Germline CDR1 reads WNHNN; CDR2 reads SYGVQD (reference sequence). This chain's CDR3 is CASRTMTSLEGEQFF. CDR3 sequence (DNA): TGCGCCAGCAGGACTATGACTAGCCTCGAGGGTGAGCAGTTCTTC.

The J gene is TRBJ2-3, the V gene TRBV18, with 12 positions matching TRBD2. The CDR3 is made up of 17 amino acids. V shed 3 bases, J shed 2 bases, and the junction held 6 bases outside the gene matches. Germline loops: CDR1 KGHSH, CDR2 LQKENI. As DNA, the CDR3 is TGTGCCAGCTCACCCCCCCGACTAGCGGGAGCCACAGATACGCAGTATTTT. As protein: CASSPPRLAGATDTQYF.

The CDR3 here is CASSMLGRDYGYTF. CDR3 sequence (DNA): TGTGCCAGTAGTATGCTCGGGAGGGATTATGGCTACACCTTC. The V call is TRBV19, the J call TRBJ1-2; D is undetermined. Germline values: CDR1 LNHDA, CDR2 SQIVND (reference sequence). This CDR3 comprises 14 residues. With 3 bases removed from V and 5 bases from J, the gap between germline ends came to 13 bases.

The chain links TRBV28 to TRBJ2-3, with 7 positions matching TRBD2. The V segment lost 5 bases and the J segment 4 bases; nucleotides outside the gene matches: 12. CDR1 is MDHEN and CDR2 is SYDVKM in the germline V gene. The CDR3 loop spans 16 amino acids. The CDR3 DNA sequence: TGTGCCAGCAGTCTGACTAGCCCAAGGGATTCAGATACGCAGTATTTT. Translation gives CASSLTSPRDSDTQYF.

This clone was seen once. The chain uses TRBV11-1 and TRBJ2-5, with D perhaps matching TRBD2 (7 bases). CDR3 length: 13 residues. V lost 8 bases and J lost 5, with 15 bases in between. CDR1 SGHAT and CDR2 FQDESV come from the germline V gene (reference sequence). The CDR3, as DNA: TGTGCCAGCGCCCGGGGGGCTGCGGAGACCCAGTACTTC. Encoded protein: CASARGAAETQYF.

The CDR3 here is CASSQRGSYEQYF. DNA of the CDR3: TGTGCCAGCAGCCAAAGGGGGAGCTACGAGCAGTACTTC. The chain uses TRBV16 and TRBJ2-7; perhaps TRBD1 as D (6 bases). V lost 2 bases to trimming and J lost 3 bases, with 8 bases between them. This CDR3 contains 13 residues. Germline V gene data show CDR1 as KGHSY and CDR2 as FQNENV.